This T cell receptor (beta chain) emerged from a study of cytotoxic CD8 clonotypes in ibrutinib-treated CLL. The study's findings and limits: Baseline clonality exceeded age-matched healthy donors and tracked circulating CD8+ T-cell counts.

Remarks on this clone: What it recognizes is unknown.

Depth targeted 1 in 200,000 to 1 in 1 million T cells, averaging about 9.2x coverage per clonotype. The assay was immunoSEQ multiplex PCR, and TCRdb's table has in-frame clones only and misses some. The table has around 150,000 clones, about 84% seen once. The germline V gene has CDR1 MNHEY and CDR2 SVGAGI. The length of the CDR3 is 16 residues. Trimming left V 1 base short and J 4 bases short, with 14 bases between. The origin of this receptor is a human donor with chronic lymphocytic leukemia. The starting material was PBMCs, obtained after 36 months of ibrutinib treatment. The chain combines TRBV6-5 with TRBJ2-1; the D is unclear. The CDR3 region has the DNA TGTGCCAGCAGTTACTACCGGGCTTCGGAGTACAATGAGCAGTTCTTC. This translates into CASSYYRASEYNEQFF.